The rows below give T cell receptor beta chains drawn from one sample of a study of CD8 T cells in Susac syndrome. TCRdb recomputed calls from the immunoSEQ multiplex PCR reads with MiXCR, one row per CDR3 protein. Of about 160,000 distinct CDR3 sequences in the sample, just over 90% are singletons; the top ten hold more than 0.13%. The sequenced sample was CD4+ T cells from PBMCs. Receptors were obtained from a human donor in good health. The CDR3 runs from the conserved cysteine through the conserved F or W. Fields, in order: J gene, V gene, D gene, clone size, CDR3 DNA, CDR3 protein. D genes are given only for firm matches. A row's size may be missing; if present it is once, few, many or a size class.

j_call: TRBJ1-1
v_call: TRBV19
d_call: -
clone_size: few
cdr3_nt: TGTGCCAGTAGTCGTATGAACACTGAAGCTTTCTTT
cdr3_aa: CASSRMNTEAFF

j_call: TRBJ2-3
v_call: TRBV29-1
d_call: -
clone_size: -
cdr3_nt: TGCAGCGGGGAGAGATCCACAGATACGCAGTATTTT
cdr3_aa: CSGERSTDTQYF

j_call: TRBJ2-3
v_call: TRBV7-9
d_call: TRBD1
clone_size: -
cdr3_nt: TGTGCCAGCAGCTCGGGACAGGGGCAGAGCACAGATACGCAGTATTTT
cdr3_aa: CASSSGQGQSTDTQYF

j_call: TRBJ2-7
v_call: TRBV29-1
d_call: -
clone_size: -
cdr3_nt: TGCAGCGTCGCTCCAGACAGCTTCTACGAGCAGTACTTC
cdr3_aa: CSVAPDSFYEQYF

j_call: TRBJ2-7
v_call: TRBV3-1
d_call: TRBD2
clone_size: -
cdr3_nt: TGTGCCAGCAGCCACAACCTAGCGGGGGTATCCTACGAGCAGTACTTC
cdr3_aa: CASSHNLAGVSYEQYF

j_call: TRBJ1-6
v_call: TRBV4-1
d_call: -
clone_size: -
cdr3_nt: TGCGCCAGCAGCCACCCCCGGGGGAATAATTCACCCCTCCACTTT
cdr3_aa: CASSHPRGNNSPLHF

j_call: TRBJ1-3
v_call: TRBV29-1
d_call: -
clone_size: -
cdr3_nt: TGCAGCGTTGTCGGCTCTGGAAACACCATATATTTT
cdr3_aa: CSVVGSGNTIYF

j_call: TRBJ2-3
v_call: TRBV30
d_call: TRBD1
clone_size: once
cdr3_nt: TGTGCCTGGAGCCGAGAACCCGGGACAGGAGTTACAGATACGCAGTATTTT
cdr3_aa: CAWSREPGTGVTDTQYF

j_call: TRBJ1-2
v_call: TRBV6-2/TRBV6-3
d_call: -
clone_size: once
cdr3_nt: TGTGCCAGCAGAATAAAAACTCCCGGAGGCTATGGCTACACCTTC
cdr3_aa: CASRIKTPGGYGYTF

j_call: TRBJ2-1
v_call: TRBV7-2
d_call: -
clone_size: few
cdr3_nt: TGTGCCAGCAGCTTGCTCGACAATGAGCAGTTCTTC
cdr3_aa: CASSLLDNEQFF

j_call: TRBJ1-1
v_call: TRBV7-9
d_call: -
clone_size: -
cdr3_nt: TGTGCCAGCAGCTCTTGGGGGGGGCAGAACACTGAAGCTTTCTTT
cdr3_aa: CASSSWGGQNTEAFF

j_call: TRBJ2-2
v_call: TRBV2
d_call: -
clone_size: -
cdr3_nt: TGTGCCAGCACCAGGGCTGTTGCCGGGGAGCTGTTTTTT
cdr3_aa: CASTRAVAGELFF

j_call: TRBJ1-4
v_call: TRBV2
d_call: TRBD1
clone_size: -
cdr3_nt: TGTGCCAGCAATCCCGACAGGGGGAATGAAAAACTGTTTTTT
cdr3_aa: CASNPDRGNEKLFF

j_call: TRBJ2-5
v_call: TRBV18
d_call: -
clone_size: -
cdr3_nt: TGTGCCAGCTCCCCACAGGGTGAACAAGAGACCCAGTACTTC
cdr3_aa: CASSPQGEQETQYF

j_call: TRBJ2-7
v_call: TRBV7-8
d_call: -
clone_size: few
cdr3_nt: TGTGCCAGCAGCTTAGGGATAATAAGGACTGGATCCTACGAGCAGTACTTC
cdr3_aa: CASSLGIIRTGSYEQYF

j_call: TRBJ2-7
v_call: TRBV7-9
d_call: -
clone_size: -
cdr3_nt: TGTGCCAGCAGCCCTACTAGGCGGGTGACCTACGAGCAGTACTTC
cdr3_aa: CASSPTRRVTYEQYF

j_call: TRBJ2-5
v_call: TRBV6-6
d_call: -
clone_size: -
cdr3_nt: TGTGCCAGCAGTCCTCGGGCGGCTAAAGAGACCCAGTACTTC
cdr3_aa: CASSPRAAKETQYF

j_call: TRBJ2-5
v_call: TRBV5-1
d_call: TRBD2
clone_size: -
cdr3_nt: TGCGCCAGCAGCCCACTAGCGGGGGTCCAAGAGACCCAGTACTTC
cdr3_aa: CASSPLAGVQETQYF

j_call: TRBJ2-1
v_call: TRBV3-1
d_call: -
clone_size: -
cdr3_nt: TGTGCCAGCAGCTTCTGGTCCGCACCGCAGTTCTTC
cdr3_aa: CASSFWSAPQFF

j_call: TRBJ1-1
v_call: TRBV4-2
d_call: -
clone_size: -
cdr3_nt: TGTGCCAGCAGCCAAGGGCAAACTGGGATCCAAGCTTTCTTT
cdr3_aa: CASSQGQTGIQAFF

j_call: TRBJ2-5
v_call: TRBV7-2
d_call: -
clone_size: once
cdr3_nt: TGTGCCAGCAGCTTAGTGCAGGCACAAGAGACCCAGTACTTC
cdr3_aa: CASSLVQAQETQYF

j_call: TRBJ1-1
v_call: TRBV12-3/TRBV12-4
d_call: -
clone_size: once
cdr3_nt: TGTGCCAGCAGTTTGAGCTGGGGGACTGAAGCTTTCTTT
cdr3_aa: CASSLSWGTEAFF

j_call: TRBJ2-3
v_call: TRBV12-5
d_call: -
clone_size: -
cdr3_nt: TGTGCTAGTGGTTTGCCGTATTCAGATACGCAGTATTTT
cdr3_aa: CASGLPYSDTQYF

j_call: TRBJ1-1
v_call: TRBV23-1
d_call: -
clone_size: -
cdr3_nt: TGCGCCAGCAGTCGTAACAAAAACACTGAAGCTTTCTTT
cdr3_aa: CASSRNKNTEAFF

j_call: TRBJ2-1
v_call: TRBV5-1
d_call: -
clone_size: -
cdr3_nt: TGCGCCAGCAGCTTGGCCTCAGCGAATGAGCAGTTCTTC
cdr3_aa: CASSLASANEQFF

j_call: TRBJ2-7
v_call: TRBV20-1
d_call: -
clone_size: -
cdr3_nt: TGCAGTGCTAGAGCTACCTACGAGCAGTACTTC
cdr3_aa: CSARATYEQYF

j_call: TRBJ2-7
v_call: TRBV5-6
d_call: TRBD1
clone_size: -
cdr3_nt: TGTGCCAGCAGTTTTCCGACAGGGGAAAACGAGCAGTACTTC
cdr3_aa: CASSFPTGENEQYF

j_call: TRBJ2-7
v_call: TRBV5-1
d_call: -
clone_size: -
cdr3_nt: TGCGCCAGCAGCTTGGGAGAGACAGTTTTCTACGAGCAGTACTTC
cdr3_aa: CASSLGETVFYEQYF

j_call: TRBJ1-6
v_call: TRBV3-1
d_call: -
clone_size: few
cdr3_nt: TGTGCCAGCAGCCAAGGCAGGCAGGGCTCACCCCTCCACTTT
cdr3_aa: CASSQGRQGSPLHF

j_call: TRBJ2-5
v_call: TRBV9
d_call: TRBD2
clone_size: -
cdr3_nt: TGTGCCAGCAGCCCAAGAGAAGAGCGGGGGTTTGGAGAGACCCAGTACTTC
cdr3_aa: CASSPREERGFGETQYF

j_call: TRBJ2-5
v_call: TRBV15
d_call: -
clone_size: -
cdr3_nt: TGTGCCACCAGCAGAGATCGTAAAGGGGGGACCCAGTACTTC
cdr3_aa: CATSRDRKGGTQYF

j_call: TRBJ1-5
v_call: TRBV6-5
d_call: -
clone_size: -
cdr3_nt: TGTGCCAGCAGTCCCAGGGAAGGACAGCCCCAGCATTTT
cdr3_aa: CASSPREGQPQHF

j_call: TRBJ2-7
v_call: TRBV12-3/TRBV12-4
d_call: TRBD1
clone_size: -
cdr3_nt: TGTGCCAGCAGTTTAATGGGACAGGGTGCCGAGCAGTACTTC
cdr3_aa: CASSLMGQGAEQYF

j_call: TRBJ2-3
v_call: TRBV27
d_call: -
clone_size: -
cdr3_nt: TGTGCCAGCAGTTTCGGCCGGGCAATGGACACGCAGTATTTT
cdr3_aa: CASSFGRAMDTQYF

j_call: TRBJ1-2
v_call: TRBV5-1
d_call: -
clone_size: -
cdr3_nt: TGCGCCAGCAGCTTGGCATCCCCCGGGCTTCATGGCTACACCTTC
cdr3_aa: CASSLASPGLHGYTF

j_call: TRBJ1-2
v_call: TRBV7-9
d_call: -
clone_size: -
cdr3_nt: TGTGCCGGAGCAGTGAGTCAGAACTATGGCTACACCTTC
cdr3_aa: CAGAVSQNYGYTF

j_call: TRBJ1-1
v_call: TRBV20-1
d_call: -
clone_size: once
cdr3_nt: TGCAGTGCTAGAGATGAGCACAGAGAAGCTTTCTTT
cdr3_aa: CSARDEHREAFF

j_call: TRBJ2-1
v_call: TRBV18
d_call: -
clone_size: once
cdr3_nt: TGTGCCAGCTCACCGACCCGCTCCTACAATGAGCAGTTCTTC
cdr3_aa: CASSPTRSYNEQFF

j_call: TRBJ1-2
v_call: TRBV12-3/TRBV12-4
d_call: -
clone_size: few
cdr3_nt: TGTGCCAGCAGTTTGGACCCCGGGGCTAACTATGGCTACACCTTC
cdr3_aa: CASSLDPGANYGYTF

j_call: TRBJ2-1
v_call: TRBV6-1
d_call: -
clone_size: once
cdr3_nt: TGTGCCAGCAGCCCCCGGGCCCAAGGCAATGAGCAGTTCTTC
cdr3_aa: CASSPRAQGNEQFF

j_call: TRBJ1-5
v_call: TRBV2
d_call: -
clone_size: -
cdr3_nt: TGTGCCAGCAGTGGGGACCGTCAGCATTTT
cdr3_aa: CASSGDRQHF

j_call: TRBJ2-7
v_call: TRBV11-2
d_call: -
clone_size: -
cdr3_nt: TGTGCCAGCAGCGTAAGGACAGACGCATCTCGTGATGAGCAGTACTTC
cdr3_aa: CASSVRTDASRDEQYF

j_call: TRBJ2-5
v_call: TRBV7-2
d_call: -
clone_size: -
cdr3_nt: TGTGCCAGCAGCTCTCACAGGGAGGGGGCCCAGTACTTC
cdr3_aa: CASSSHREGAQYF

j_call: TRBJ1-2
v_call: TRBV7-3
d_call: -
clone_size: -
cdr3_nt: TGTGCCAGCAGGCCCGGGGGGGTCTTTAACTATGGCTACACCTTC
cdr3_aa: CASRPGGVFNYGYTF

j_call: TRBJ1-1
v_call: TRBV11-2
d_call: -
clone_size: -
cdr3_nt: TGTGCCAGCAGCTTAGGAGTTTCGGCTGAAGCTTTCTTT
cdr3_aa: CASSLGVSAEAFF

j_call: TRBJ1-4
v_call: TRBV7-9
d_call: TRBD1
clone_size: once
cdr3_nt: TGTGCCAGCAGCCGGGGACAGAATAATGAAAAACTGTTTTTT
cdr3_aa: CASSRGQNNEKLFF

j_call: TRBJ1-2
v_call: TRBV29-1
d_call: -
clone_size: -
cdr3_nt: TGCAGCGTTTCTGTGACAGTTAACTATGGCTACACCTTC
cdr3_aa: CSVSVTVNYGYTF

j_call: TRBJ1-5
v_call: TRBV12-3/TRBV12-4
d_call: -
clone_size: -
cdr3_nt: TGTGCCAGCAGTTTAGCGGGAGGGCAGCCCCAGCATTTT
cdr3_aa: CASSLAGGQPQHF

j_call: TRBJ1-3
v_call: TRBV2
d_call: -
clone_size: few
cdr3_nt: TGTGCCAGCAGTGAGGACAGCGCCGGAAACACCATATATTTT
cdr3_aa: CASSEDSAGNTIYF

j_call: TRBJ1-1
v_call: TRBV6-5
d_call: -
clone_size: -
cdr3_nt: TGTGCCAGCAGTTACGCAGGAGGGGGGACTGAAGCTTTCTTT
cdr3_aa: CASSYAGGGTEAFF

j_call: TRBJ2-7
v_call: TRBV5-1
d_call: -
clone_size: -
cdr3_nt: TGCGCCAGCAGCTGGGGCATAGGGACCTACGAGCAGTACTTC
cdr3_aa: CASSWGIGTYEQYF

j_call: TRBJ2-7
v_call: TRBV6-1
d_call: -
clone_size: -
cdr3_nt: TGTGCCAGCAGGTGGGGTGGAACCTACGAGCAGTACTTC
cdr3_aa: CASRWGGTYEQYF

j_call: TRBJ1-2
v_call: TRBV24-1
d_call: TRBD1
clone_size: -
cdr3_nt: TGTGCCACCAGTGAATCAGGGGGCGGCTACACCTTC
cdr3_aa: CATSESGGGYTF

j_call: TRBJ2-3
v_call: TRBV2
d_call: -
clone_size: -
cdr3_nt: TGTGCCAGCATGGCGGACCTATCGGATACGCAGTATTTT
cdr3_aa: CASMADLSDTQYF

j_call: TRBJ2-5
v_call: TRBV2
d_call: TRBD2
clone_size: -
cdr3_nt: TGTGCCAGCAGGATGCCCTCCGGGACTAGCGGGGGGGCGAAAGAGACCCAGTACTTC
cdr3_aa: CASRMPSGTSGGAKETQYF

j_call: TRBJ2-1
v_call: TRBV6-2/TRBV6-3
d_call: -
clone_size: -
cdr3_nt: TGTGCCAGCAGCCCTCGAGCGGGTGAGCAGTTCTTC
cdr3_aa: CASSPRAGEQFF

j_call: TRBJ2-7
v_call: TRBV5-4
d_call: -
clone_size: few
cdr3_nt: TGTGCCAGCAGCTTGGCAACAGGGGGGGCCTACGAGCAGTACTTC
cdr3_aa: CASSLATGGAYEQYF

j_call: TRBJ1-2
v_call: TRBV6-1
d_call: -
clone_size: few
cdr3_nt: TGTTCATCCCGCGCCTCTCCCCCCTATGGCTACACCTTC
cdr3_aa: CSSRASPPYGYTF